These T cell receptor beta chains were read from a single sample in a study of T cells in Graves' hyperthyroidism and ophthalmopathy. MiXCR, run by TCRdb on the multiplex PCR reads, gives a single entry per CDR3 protein. The sample yields about 590,000 distinct CDR3 sequences, around 14% seen once. Sequences were obtained from blood. These TCRs come from a woman between 18 and 29 years old with Graves' ophthalmopathy. Each CDR3 is given with its conserved first and last residue. A D gene is named only where the DNA matches it firmly. Clone size is stated in some rows and not others, as once, few, many or a class when expanded.

d_call,v_call,j_call,clone_size,cdr3_nt,cdr3_aa
TRBD2,TRBV7-3,TRBJ2-3,-,TGTGCCAGCAGCTCCTCTAGCGGAGCCACAGATACGCAGTATTTT,CASSSSSGATDTQYF
-,TRBV2,TRBJ2-7,-,TGTGCCACCAGGGGAGGCCTCTCCTACGAGCAGTACTTC,CATRGGLSYEQYF
TRBD2,TRBV7-8,TRBJ2-1,many,TGTGCCAGCAGCGCACTAGCGGGAGCTCTAAATGAGCAGTTCTTC,CASSALAGALNEQFF
TRBD1,TRBV9,TRBJ1-2,many,TGTGCCAGCAGCCCATGGGACAGGGTGGACTATGGCTACACCTTC,CASSPWDRVDYGYTF
TRBD2,TRBV27,TRBJ2-7,-,TGTGCCAGCAATCTAGCGGCGGGGTTTTCATACGAGCAGTACTTC,CASNLAAGFSYEQYF
TRBD1,TRBV24-1,TRBJ1-3,few,TGTGCCACCAGTGATTTCCGACTTAGGGCCACAGGGGGCTCTGGAAACACCATATATTTT,CATSDFRLRATGGSGNTIYF
TRBD1,TRBV9,TRBJ2-5,few,TGTGCCAGCAGCGTAGTAGGCGACAGGGGAGAGACCCAGTACTTC,CASSVVGDRGETQYF
TRBD2,TRBV28,TRBJ2-7,many,TGTGCCAGCAGTACCACCCCTAGCGGTACCTACGAGCAGTACTTC,CASSTTPSGTYEQYF
-,TRBV7-9,TRBJ2-1,few,TGTGCCAGCACCCCTAGGGGGGGCCCCTACAATGAGCAGTTCTTC,CASTPRGGPYNEQFF
-,TRBV6-1,TRBJ2-1,many,TGTGCCAGCAGGGGGGACCGGGGTAGCAATGAGCAGTTCTTC,CASRGDRGSNEQFF